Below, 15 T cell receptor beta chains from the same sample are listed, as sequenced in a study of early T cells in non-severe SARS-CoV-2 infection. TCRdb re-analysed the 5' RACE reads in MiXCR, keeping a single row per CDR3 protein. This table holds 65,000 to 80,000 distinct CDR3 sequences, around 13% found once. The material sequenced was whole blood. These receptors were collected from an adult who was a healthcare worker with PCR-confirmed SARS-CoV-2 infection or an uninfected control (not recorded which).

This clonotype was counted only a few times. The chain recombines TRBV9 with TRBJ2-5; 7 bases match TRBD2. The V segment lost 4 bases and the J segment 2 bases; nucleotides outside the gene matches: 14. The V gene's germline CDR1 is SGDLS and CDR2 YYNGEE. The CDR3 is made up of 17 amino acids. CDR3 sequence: CASSNPRWEGFQETQYF. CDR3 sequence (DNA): TGTGCCAGCAGCAATCCTCGGTGGGAGGGGTTTCAAGAGACCCAGTACTTC.

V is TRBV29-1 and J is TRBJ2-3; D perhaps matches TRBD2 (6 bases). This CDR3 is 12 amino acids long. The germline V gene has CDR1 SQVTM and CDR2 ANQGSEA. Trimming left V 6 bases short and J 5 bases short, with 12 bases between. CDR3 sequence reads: CSVETGVDTQYF. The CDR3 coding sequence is TGCAGCGTCGAAACGGGGGTAGATACGCAGTATTTT.

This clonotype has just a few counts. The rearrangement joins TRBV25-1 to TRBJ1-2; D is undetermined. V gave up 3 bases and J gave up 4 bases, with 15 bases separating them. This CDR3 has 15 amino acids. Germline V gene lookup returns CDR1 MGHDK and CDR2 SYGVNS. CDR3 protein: CASSDPSHSGYGYTF. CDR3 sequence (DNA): TGTGCCAGCAGTGATCCAAGCCATTCTGGCTATGGCTACACCTTC.

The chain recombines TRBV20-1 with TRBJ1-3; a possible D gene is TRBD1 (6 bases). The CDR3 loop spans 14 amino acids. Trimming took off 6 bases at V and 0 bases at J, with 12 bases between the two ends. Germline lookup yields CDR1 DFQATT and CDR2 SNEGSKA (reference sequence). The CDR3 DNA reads TGCAGTGCCAGGGGACTCTCCTCTGGAAACACCATATATTTT. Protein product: CSARGLSSGNTIYF.

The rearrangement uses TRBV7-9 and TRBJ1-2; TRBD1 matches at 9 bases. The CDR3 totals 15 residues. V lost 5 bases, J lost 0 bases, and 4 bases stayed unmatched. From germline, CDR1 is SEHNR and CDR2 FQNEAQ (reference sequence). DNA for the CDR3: TGTGCCAGCAGCAACAGACAGGGGGCTAACTATGGCTACACCTTC. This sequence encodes CASSNRQGANYGYTF.

The CDR3 region has the DNA TGTGCCAGCAGCCAAGGCGTCGCCACCCAAGGTACTGAAGCTTTCTTT. It yields the protein CASSQGVATQGTEAFF. This chain uses TRBV3-1 with TRBJ1-1; D uncertain. The CDR3 has 16 residues. Per germline, CDR1 LGHDT and CDR2 YNNKEL (reference sequence). V shed 1 base and J shed 5 bases, with 17 bases lying between them.

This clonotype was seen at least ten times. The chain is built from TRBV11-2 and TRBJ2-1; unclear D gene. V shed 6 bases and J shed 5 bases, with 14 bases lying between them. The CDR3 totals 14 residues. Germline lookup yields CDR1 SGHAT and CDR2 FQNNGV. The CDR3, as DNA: TGTGCCAGCAGGTCGGGTGGTAGGGACAATGAGCAGTTCTTC. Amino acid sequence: CASRSGGRDNEQFF.

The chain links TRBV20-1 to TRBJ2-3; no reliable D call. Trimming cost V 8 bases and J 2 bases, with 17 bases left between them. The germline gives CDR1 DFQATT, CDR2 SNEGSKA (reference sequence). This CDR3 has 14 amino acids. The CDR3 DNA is TGCAGTACAAACTTATTCCTCAACACAGATACGCAGTATTTT. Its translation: CSTNLFLNTDTQYF.

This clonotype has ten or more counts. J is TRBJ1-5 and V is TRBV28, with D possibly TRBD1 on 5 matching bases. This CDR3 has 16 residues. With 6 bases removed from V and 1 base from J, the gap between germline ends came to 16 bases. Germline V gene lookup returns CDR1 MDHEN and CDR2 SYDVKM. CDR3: CASRPDPGHSNQPQHF. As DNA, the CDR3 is TGTGCCAGCAGGCCAGACCCCGGACACAGCAATCAGCCCCAGCATTTT. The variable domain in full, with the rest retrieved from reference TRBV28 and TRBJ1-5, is DVKVTQSSRYLVKRTGEKVFLECVQDMDHENMFWYRQDPGLGLRLIYFSYDVKMKEKGDIPEGYSVSREKKERFSLILESASTNQTSMYLCASRPDPGHSNQPQHFGDGTRLSIL.

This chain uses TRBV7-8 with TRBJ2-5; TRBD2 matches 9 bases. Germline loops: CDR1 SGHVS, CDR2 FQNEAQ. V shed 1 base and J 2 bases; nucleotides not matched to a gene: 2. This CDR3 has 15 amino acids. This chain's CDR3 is CASSLGLAVQETQYF. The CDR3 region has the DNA TGTGCCAGCAGCTTAGGACTAGCGGTTCAAGAGACCCAGTACTTC. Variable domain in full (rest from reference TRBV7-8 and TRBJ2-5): GAGVSQSPRYKVAKRGQDVALRCDPISGHVSLFWYQQALGQGPEFLTYFQNEAQLDKSGLPSDRFFAERPEGSVSTLKIQRTQQEDSAVYLCASSLGLAVQETQYFGPGTRLLVL.

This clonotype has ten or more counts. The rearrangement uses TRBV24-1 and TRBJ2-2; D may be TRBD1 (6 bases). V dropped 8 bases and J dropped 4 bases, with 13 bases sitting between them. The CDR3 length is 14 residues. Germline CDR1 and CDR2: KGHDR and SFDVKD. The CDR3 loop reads CATKADRSTGELFF. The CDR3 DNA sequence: TGTGCCACCAAGGCGGACAGAAGCACCGGGGAGCTGTTTTTT.

In DNA form, the CDR3 reads TGTGCCAGCAGCCCCGGACTTAGAAAGTCCTATGGCTACACCTTC. Its protein is CASSPGLRKSYGYTF. V and J are TRBV7-3 and TRBJ1-2, with unresolved D. CDR1 is SGHTA, CDR2 FQGTGA, per germline. Trimming pared 5 bases from V and 4 bases from J, leaving 17 bases between. The CDR3 is made up of 15 amino acids.

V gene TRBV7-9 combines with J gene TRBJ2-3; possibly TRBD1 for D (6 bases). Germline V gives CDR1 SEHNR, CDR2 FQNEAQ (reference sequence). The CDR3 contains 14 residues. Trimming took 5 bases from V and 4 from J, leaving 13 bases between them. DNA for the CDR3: TGTGCCAGCAGCCCCCGACAGGCCTCAGATACGCAGTATTTT. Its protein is CASSPRQASDTQYF.

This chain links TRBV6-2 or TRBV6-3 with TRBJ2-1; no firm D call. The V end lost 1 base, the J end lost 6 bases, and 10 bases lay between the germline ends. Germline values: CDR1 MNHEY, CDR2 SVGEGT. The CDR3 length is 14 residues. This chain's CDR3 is CASSYFGATNEQFF. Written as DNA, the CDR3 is TGTGCCAGCAGTTACTTCGGAGCCACCAATGAGCAGTTCTTC.

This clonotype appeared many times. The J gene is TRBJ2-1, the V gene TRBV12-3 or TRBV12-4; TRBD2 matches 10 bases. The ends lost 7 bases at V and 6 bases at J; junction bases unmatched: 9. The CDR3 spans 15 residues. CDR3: CASTAGTSASNEQFF. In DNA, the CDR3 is TGTGCCAGCACCGCCGGGACTAGCGCGAGCAATGAGCAGTTCTTC.